This T cell receptor beta chain was sequenced for a study of stem cell transplantation in POMP-related autoinflammatory disease. Across the whole study: Defective thymoproteasomes were hypothesized to impair CD8+ T-cell positive selection.

The CDR3 has 14 residues. J gave up 1 base and V 6 bases, and 5 bases lay outside the gene matches. Per germline, CDR1 MNHGY and CDR2 SVAAGI. Measured with immunoSEQ multiplex PCR; TCRdb has only the in-frame clones, and not every one. The sample has 2,000 to 2,500 clones, roughly nine tenths seen once. Only one count was recorded for this clone. The chain uses TRBV6-9 and TRBJ1-1, with 7 bases identical to TRBD1. The receptor was isolated from a human donor with POMP-related autoinflammation and immune dysregulation (PRAID). This specimen consisted of Tregs from PBMCs, obtained before stem cell transplantation. The CDR3 DNA reads TGTGCCAGCAGCCTCAGGGGGGCGAACACTGAAGCTTTCTTT. Its translation: CASSLRGANTEAFF.